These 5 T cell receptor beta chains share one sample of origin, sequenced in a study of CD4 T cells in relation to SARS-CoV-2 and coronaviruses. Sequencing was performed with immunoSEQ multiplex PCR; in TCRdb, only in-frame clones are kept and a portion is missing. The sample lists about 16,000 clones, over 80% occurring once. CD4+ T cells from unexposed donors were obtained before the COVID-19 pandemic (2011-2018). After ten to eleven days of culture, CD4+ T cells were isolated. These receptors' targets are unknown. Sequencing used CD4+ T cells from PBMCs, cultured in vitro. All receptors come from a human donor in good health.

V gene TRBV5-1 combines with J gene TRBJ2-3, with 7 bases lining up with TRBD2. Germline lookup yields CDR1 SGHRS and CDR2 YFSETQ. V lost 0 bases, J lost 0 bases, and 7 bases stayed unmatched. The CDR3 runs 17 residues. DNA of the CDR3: TGCGCCAGCAGCTTGGGATTGGGCGGGGGAAGCACAGATACGCAGTATTTT. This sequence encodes CASSLGLGGGSTDTQYF. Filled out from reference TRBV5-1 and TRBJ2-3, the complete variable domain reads KAGVTQTPRYLIKTRGQQVTLSCSPISGHRSVSWYQQTPGQGLQFLFEYFSETQRNKGNFPGRFSGRQFSNSRSEMNVSTLELGDSALYLCASSLGLGGGSTDTQYFGPGTRLTVL.

The CDR3 protein is CASSIVAGSSGTDTQYF. The CDR3 nucleotides read TGTGCCAGTAGTATTGTAGCGGGATCCTCTGGCACAGATACGCAGTATTTT. The chain joins TRBV19 to TRBJ2-3, with TRBD2 matching 8 bases. There are 17 residues in the CDR3. The germline gives CDR1 LNHDA, CDR2 SQIVND (reference sequence). After removal of 3 bases from V and 1 base from J, the junction contained 9 bases not matched to a gene.

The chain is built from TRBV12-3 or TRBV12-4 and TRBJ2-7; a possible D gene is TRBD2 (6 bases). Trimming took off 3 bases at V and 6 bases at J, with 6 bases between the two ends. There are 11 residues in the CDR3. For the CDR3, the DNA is TGTGCCAGCAGTTTCGGGGGCGAGCAGTACTTC. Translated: CASSFGGEQYF.

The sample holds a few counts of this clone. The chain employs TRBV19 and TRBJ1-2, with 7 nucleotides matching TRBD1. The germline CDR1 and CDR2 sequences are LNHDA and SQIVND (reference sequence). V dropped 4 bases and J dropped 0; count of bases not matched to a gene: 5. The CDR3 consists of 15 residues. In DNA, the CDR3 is TGTGCCAGTAGTACAGGGACAGACACTAACTATGGCTACACCTTC. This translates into CASSTGTDTNYGYTF.

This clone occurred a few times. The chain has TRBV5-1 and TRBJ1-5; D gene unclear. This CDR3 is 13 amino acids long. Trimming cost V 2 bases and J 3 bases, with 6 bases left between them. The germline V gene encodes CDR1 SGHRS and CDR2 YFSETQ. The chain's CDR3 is CASSFGYNQPQHF. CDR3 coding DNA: TGCGCCAGCAGCTTTGGATACAATCAGCCCCAGCATTTT.